This T cell receptor (beta chain) emerged from a study of T cell responses to AZD1222 COVID-19 vaccine. Study conclusions and caveats: CD4 TCRs covered the whole spike, strongest at regions 160-218 and 743-854.

The sample holds one count of this clone. Its specificity is not known. The ends lost 4 bases at V and 4 bases at J; junction bases unmatched: 8. Germline V lookup: CDR1 MDHEN, CDR2 SYDVKM. CDR3 length equals 17 residues. Clones were read by immunoSEQ multiplex PCR, and TCRdb kept only the in-frame ones, dropping some. The profile shows about 64,000 clones, about nine tenths of them singletons. The chain uses TRBV28 and TRBJ2-7; 15 bases agree with TRBD2. This sequence originates from an adult who received the MenACWY meningococcal vaccine as a control. This specimen consisted of peripheral blood, obtained 28 days after the second dose of the MenACWY control vaccine. CDR3 nucleotide sequence: TGTGCCAGCAGTTCCTACGCTGGACTAGCGGGAGGGTACGAGCAGTACTTC. This sequence encodes CASSSYAGLAGGYEQYF.